The clone carrying this T cell receptor (beta chain) was seen a handful of times. This record comes from a study of T-cell memory formation after mild COVID-19. MiXCR, run by TCRdb on the 5' RACE reads, gives a single entry per CDR3 protein. The sample consists of some 150,000 distinct CDR3 sequences, 15% to 20% of them appearing once. Sequenced: PBMCs or a T cell subset sorted from them (not recorded which). The receptor was derived from an adult woman who had mild COVID-19 (a few samples of this study predate the infection). Cell type and time point are not known.

Written as DNA, the CDR3 is TGTGCCACCAGTGATTGGGGGACAGGGGAAGATACGCAGTATTTT. Translating gives CATSDWGTGEDTQYF. The chain carries TRBV24-1 and TRBJ2-3, with 10 bases matching TRBD1. This CDR3 contains 15 residues. The ends lost 2 bases at V and 5 bases at J; junction bases unmatched: 3. The germline V gene encodes CDR1 KGHDR and CDR2 SFDVKD.